The sequence of this TCR beta chain was determined in a study of OX40 agonist ivuxolimab in advanced cancers. Across the whole study: Melanoma, hepatocellular carcinoma, head and neck or renal cell cancer occurred in dose-escalation patients. Study outcomes and limitations: Partial responders dosed at 0.1-3.0 mg/kg displayed clonal expansion ranking among the lowest. Part of the nonresponder group also had normalized T-cell clonal expansion that was low.

Clones were read by immunoSEQ multiplex PCR, and TCRdb kept only the in-frame ones, dropping some. The sample yields 45,000 to 55,000 clones, approximately 83% seen once. The CDR3 loop spans 14 amino acids. Trimming cost V 4 bases and J 6 bases; bases outside gene matches: 4. Germline V gene sequence: CDR1 SGHRS, CDR2 YFSETQ. About this clone: The antigen is undetermined.

This TCR derives from an adult with an advanced solid tumor such as melanoma, head and neck, liver or kidney cancer. V and J are TRBV5-1 and TRBJ2-1; 10 nucleotides align to TRBD1. Sequenced here: CD4+ or CD8+ T cells sorted from blood, sampled in a trial of the OX40 agonist ivuxolimab. The CDR3 here is CASSRQGALNEQFF. CDR3 coding DNA: TGCGCCAGCAGCCGACAGGGGGCTCTCAATGAGCAGTTCTTC.